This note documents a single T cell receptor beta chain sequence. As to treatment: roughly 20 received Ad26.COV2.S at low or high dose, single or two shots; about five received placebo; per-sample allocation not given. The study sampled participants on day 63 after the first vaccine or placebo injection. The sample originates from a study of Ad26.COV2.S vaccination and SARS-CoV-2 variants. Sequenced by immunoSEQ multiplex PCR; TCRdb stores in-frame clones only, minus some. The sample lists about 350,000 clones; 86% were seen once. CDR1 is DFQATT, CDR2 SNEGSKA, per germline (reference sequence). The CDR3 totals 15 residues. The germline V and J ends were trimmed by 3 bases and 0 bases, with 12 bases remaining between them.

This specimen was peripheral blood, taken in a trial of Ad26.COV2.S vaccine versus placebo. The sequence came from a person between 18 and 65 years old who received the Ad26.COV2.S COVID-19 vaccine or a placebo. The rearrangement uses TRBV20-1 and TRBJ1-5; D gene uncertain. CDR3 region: CSASRNEGSNQPQHF. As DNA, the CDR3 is TGCAGTGCTAGTCGGAACGAGGGTAGCAATCAGCCCCAGCATTTT.